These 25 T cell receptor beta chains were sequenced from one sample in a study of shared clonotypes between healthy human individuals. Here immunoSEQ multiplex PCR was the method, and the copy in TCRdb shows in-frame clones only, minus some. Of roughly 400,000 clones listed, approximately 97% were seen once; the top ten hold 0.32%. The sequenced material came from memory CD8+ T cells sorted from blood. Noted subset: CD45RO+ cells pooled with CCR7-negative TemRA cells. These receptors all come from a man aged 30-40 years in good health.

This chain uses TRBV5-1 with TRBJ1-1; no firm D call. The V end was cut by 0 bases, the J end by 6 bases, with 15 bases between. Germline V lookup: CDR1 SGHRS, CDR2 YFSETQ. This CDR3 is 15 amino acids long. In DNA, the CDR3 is TGCGCCAGCAGCTTGGTCAGGACGGGTGTCGCTGAAGCTTTCTTT. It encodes CASSLVRTGVAEAFF. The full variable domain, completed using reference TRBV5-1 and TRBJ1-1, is KAGVTQTPRYLIKTRGQQVTLSCSPISGHRSVSWYQQTPGQGLQFLFEYFSETQRNKGNFPGRFSGRQFSNSRSEMNVSTLELGDSALYLCASSLVRTGVAEAFFGQGTRLTVV.

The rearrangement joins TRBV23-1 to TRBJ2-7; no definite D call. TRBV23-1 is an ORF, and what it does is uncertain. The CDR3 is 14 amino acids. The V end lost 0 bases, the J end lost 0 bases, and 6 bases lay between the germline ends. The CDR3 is CASSQSEISYEQYF. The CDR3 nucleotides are TGCGCCAGCAGTCAATCAGAAATCTCCTACGAGCAGTACTTC.

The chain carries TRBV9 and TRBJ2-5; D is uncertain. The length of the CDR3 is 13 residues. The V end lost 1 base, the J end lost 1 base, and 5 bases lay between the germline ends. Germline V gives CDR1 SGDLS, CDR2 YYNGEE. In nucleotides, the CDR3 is TGTGCCAGCAGCGTAAGGCCCCAAGAGACCCAGTACTTC. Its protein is CASSVRPQETQYF.

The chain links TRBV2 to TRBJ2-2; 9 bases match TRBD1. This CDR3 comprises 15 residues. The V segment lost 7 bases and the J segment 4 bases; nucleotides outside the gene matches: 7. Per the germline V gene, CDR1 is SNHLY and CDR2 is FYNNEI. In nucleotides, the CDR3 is TGTGCCAGCACTACGGACAGGGGTGGCACCGGGGAGCTGTTTTTT. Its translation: CASTTDRGGTGELFF.

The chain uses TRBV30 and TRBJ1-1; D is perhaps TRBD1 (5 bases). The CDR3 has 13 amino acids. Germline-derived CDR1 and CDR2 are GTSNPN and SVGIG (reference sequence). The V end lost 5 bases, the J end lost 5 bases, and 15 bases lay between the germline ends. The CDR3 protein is CAWGSGGGTEAFF. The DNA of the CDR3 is TGTGCCTGGGGATCCGGGGGAGGGACTGAAGCTTTCTTT.

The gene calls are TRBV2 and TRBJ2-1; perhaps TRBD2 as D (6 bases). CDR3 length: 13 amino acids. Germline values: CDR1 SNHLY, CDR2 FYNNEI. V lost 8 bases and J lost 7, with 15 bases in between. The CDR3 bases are TGTGCCAGCGGACCCCCTAGCGTGAATGAGCAGTTCTTC. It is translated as CASGPPSVNEQFF.

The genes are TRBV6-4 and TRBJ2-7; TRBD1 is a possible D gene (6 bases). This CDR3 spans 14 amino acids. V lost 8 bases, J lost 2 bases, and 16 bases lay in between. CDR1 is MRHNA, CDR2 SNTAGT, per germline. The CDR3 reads CASRTGTSTYEQYF. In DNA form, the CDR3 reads TGTGCCAGCCGAACCGGGACAAGCACCTACGAGCAGTACTTC.

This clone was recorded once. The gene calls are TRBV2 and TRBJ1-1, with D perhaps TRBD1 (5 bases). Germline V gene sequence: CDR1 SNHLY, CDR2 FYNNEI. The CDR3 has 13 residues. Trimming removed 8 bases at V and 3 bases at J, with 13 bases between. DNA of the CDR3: TGTGCCAGCCGAAGGACATCCTACACTGAAGCTTTCTTT. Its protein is CASRRTSYTEAFF.

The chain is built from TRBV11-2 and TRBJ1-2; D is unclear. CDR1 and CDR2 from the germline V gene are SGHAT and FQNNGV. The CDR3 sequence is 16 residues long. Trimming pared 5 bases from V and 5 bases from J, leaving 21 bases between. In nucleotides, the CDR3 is TGTGCCAGCAGCCGACTCGCAGGTGATTACTGGTATGGCTACACCTTC. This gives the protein CASSRLAGDYWYGYTF. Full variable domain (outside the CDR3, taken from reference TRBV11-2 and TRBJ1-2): EAGVAQSPRYKIIEKRQSVAFWCNPISGHATLYWYQQILGQGPKLLIQFQNNGVVDDSQLPKDRFSAERLKGVDSTLKIQPAKLEDSAVYLCASSRLAGDYWYGYTFGSGTRLTVV.

CDR3 protein: CASSPGAKNIQYF. The CDR3 nucleotides are TGTGCCAGCAGTCCAGGAGCCAAAAACATTCAGTACTTC. The chain employs TRBV7-9 and TRBJ2-4; the D is unclear. V was trimmed by 6 bases and J by 0 bases, leaving 6 bases between them. CDR1 is SEHNR and CDR2 is FQNEAQ in the germline V gene (reference sequence). This CDR3 region has 13 residues. Drawing the rest from reference TRBV7-9 and TRBJ2-4, the complete variable domain is DTGVSQNPRHKITKRGQNVTFRCDPISEHNRLYWYRQTLGQGPEFLTYFQNEAQLEKSRLLSDRFSAERPKGSFSTLEIQRTEQGDSAMYLCASSPGAKNIQYFGAGTRLSVL.

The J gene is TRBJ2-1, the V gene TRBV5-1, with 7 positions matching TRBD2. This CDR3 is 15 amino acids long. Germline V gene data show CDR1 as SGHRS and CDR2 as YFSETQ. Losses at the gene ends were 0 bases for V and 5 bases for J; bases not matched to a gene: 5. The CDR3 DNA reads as TGCGCCAGCAGCTTGGTGCGGGAGATCCACAATGAGCAGTTCTTC. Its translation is CASSLVREIHNEQFF.

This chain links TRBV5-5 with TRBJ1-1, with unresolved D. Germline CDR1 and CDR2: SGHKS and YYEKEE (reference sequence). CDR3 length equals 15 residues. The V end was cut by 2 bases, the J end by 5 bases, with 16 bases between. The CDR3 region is CASSFFQAGGTEAFF. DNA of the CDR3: TGTGCCAGCAGCTTTTTTCAGGCCGGTGGTACTGAAGCTTTCTTT.

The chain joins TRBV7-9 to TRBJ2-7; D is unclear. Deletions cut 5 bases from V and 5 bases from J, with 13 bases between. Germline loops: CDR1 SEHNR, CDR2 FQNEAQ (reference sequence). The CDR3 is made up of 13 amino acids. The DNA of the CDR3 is TGTGCCAGCAGCCCCTTCCCACACGACGAGCAGTACTTC. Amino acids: CASSPFPHDEQYF.

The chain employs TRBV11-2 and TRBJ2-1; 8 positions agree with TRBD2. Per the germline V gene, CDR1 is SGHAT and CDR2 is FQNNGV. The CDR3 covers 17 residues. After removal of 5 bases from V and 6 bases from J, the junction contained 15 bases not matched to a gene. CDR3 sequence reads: CASSMGGVSSGSNEQFF. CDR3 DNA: TGTGCCAGCAGCATGGGGGGTGTCTCTAGCGGGTCCAATGAGCAGTTCTTC.

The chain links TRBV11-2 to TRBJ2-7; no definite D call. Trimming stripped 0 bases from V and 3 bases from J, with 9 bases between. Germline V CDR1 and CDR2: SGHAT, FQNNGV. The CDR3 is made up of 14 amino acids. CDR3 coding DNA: TGTGCCAGCAGCTTAGAAGTTTTGAACTACGAGCAGTACTTC. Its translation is CASSLEVLNYEQYF. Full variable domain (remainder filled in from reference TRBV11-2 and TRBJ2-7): EAGVAQSPRYKIIEKRQSVAFWCNPISGHATLYWYQQILGQGPKLLIQFQNNGVVDDSQLPKDRFSAERLKGVDSTLKIQPAKLEDSAVYLCASSLEVLNYEQYFGPGTRLTVT.

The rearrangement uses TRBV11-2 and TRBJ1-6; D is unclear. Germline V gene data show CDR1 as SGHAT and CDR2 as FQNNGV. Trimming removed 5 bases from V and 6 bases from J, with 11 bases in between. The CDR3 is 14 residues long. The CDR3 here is CASSPPGINSPLHF. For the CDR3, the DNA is TGTGCCAGCAGCCCGCCCGGGATTAATTCACCCCTCCACTTT.

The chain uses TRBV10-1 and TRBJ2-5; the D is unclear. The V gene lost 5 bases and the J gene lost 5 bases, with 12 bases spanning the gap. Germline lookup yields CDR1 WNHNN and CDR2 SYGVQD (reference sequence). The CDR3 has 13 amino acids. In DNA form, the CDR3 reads TGCGCCAGCAGTTTACACCCCTTGGAGACCCAGTACTTC. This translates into CASSLHPLETQYF.

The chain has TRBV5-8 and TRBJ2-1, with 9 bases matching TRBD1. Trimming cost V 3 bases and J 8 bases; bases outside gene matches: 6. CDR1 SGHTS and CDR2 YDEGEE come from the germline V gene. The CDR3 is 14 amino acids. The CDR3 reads CASSWSRDRDEQFF. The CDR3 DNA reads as TGTGCCAGCAGCTGGTCCCGGGACAGGGATGAGCAGTTCTTC.

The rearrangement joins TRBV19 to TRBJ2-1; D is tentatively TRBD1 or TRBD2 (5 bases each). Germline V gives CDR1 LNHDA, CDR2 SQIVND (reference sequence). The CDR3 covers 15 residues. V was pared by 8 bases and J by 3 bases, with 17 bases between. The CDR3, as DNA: TGTGCCAGTCGTTTGGGGACGGGCTACTACAATGAGCAGTTCTTC. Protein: CASRLGTGYYNEQFF.

CDR3 residues: CASSAAAGYTDTQYF. The CDR3 bases are TGTGCCAGCAGCGCAGCGGCTGGCTACACAGATACGCAGTATTTT. The chain links TRBV6-5 to TRBJ2-3, with D maybe TRBD2 (5 bases). V was clipped by 6 bases and J by 2 bases, with 15 bases between them. Germline V lookup: CDR1 MNHEY, CDR2 SVGAGI. The CDR3 contains 15 residues.

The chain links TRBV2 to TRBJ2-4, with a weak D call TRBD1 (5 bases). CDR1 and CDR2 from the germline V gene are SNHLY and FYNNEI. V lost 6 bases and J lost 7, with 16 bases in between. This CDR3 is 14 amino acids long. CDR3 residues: CASSLEGPGNIQYF. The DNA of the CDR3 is TGTGCCAGCAGCCTCGAAGGACCAGGGAACATTCAGTACTTC.

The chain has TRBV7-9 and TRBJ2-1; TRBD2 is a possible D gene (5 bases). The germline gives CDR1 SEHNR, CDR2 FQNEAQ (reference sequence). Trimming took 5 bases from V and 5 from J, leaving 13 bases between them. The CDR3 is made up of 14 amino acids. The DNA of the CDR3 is TGTGCCAGCAGCCCCTTTGAGCGGCACAATGAGCAGTTCTTC. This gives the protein CASSPFERHNEQFF. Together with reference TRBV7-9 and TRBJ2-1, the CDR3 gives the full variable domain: DTGVSQNPRHKITKRGQNVTFRCDPISEHNRLYWYRQTLGQGPEFLTYFQNEAQLEKSRLLSDRFSAERPKGSFSTLEIQRTEQGDSAMYLCASSPFERHNEQFFGPGTRLTVL.

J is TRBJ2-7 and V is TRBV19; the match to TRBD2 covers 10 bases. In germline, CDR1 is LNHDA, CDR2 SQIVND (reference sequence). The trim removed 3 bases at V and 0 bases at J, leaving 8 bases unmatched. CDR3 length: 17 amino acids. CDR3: CASSMRGTSASSYEQYF. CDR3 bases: TGTGCCAGTAGTATGAGGGGGACTAGCGCAAGCTCCTACGAGCAGTACTTC.

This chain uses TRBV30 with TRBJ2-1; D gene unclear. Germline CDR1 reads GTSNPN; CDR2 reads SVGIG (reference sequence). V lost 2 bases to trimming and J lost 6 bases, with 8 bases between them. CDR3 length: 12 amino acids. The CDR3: CAWSPGFNEQFF. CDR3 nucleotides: TGTGCCTGGAGTCCAGGTTTCAATGAGCAGTTCTTC.

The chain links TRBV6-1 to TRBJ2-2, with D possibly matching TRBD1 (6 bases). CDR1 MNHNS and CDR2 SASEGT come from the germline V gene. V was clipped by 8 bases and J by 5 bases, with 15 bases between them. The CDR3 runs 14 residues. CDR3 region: CASGRDRKTGELFF. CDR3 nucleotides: TGTGCCAGCGGGAGAGACAGGAAGACCGGGGAGCTGTTTTTT.